The clone carrying this T cell receptor (beta chain) showed up many times. This entry comes from a study of identical twins. Template switching, a step in the protocol, added a universal primer site, and cDNA carried unique molecular identifiers. TCRdb re-called the 5' RACE reads with MiXCR, one entry per CDR3 protein. The data contain 200,000 or so distinct CDR3 sequences, 7.5% of them singletons. V was pared by 0 bases and J by 1 base, with 4 bases between. Germline values: CDR1 SGHRS, CDR2 YFSETQ. CDR3 length: 13 residues. The sample also formed part of further work on yellow fever vaccine responses in identical twins.

The source material was memory (CD45RO+) T cells sorted from blood. V usage is TRBV5-1 and J usage is TRBJ2-5; D gene uncertain. The sequence came from a woman aged 18-29 years in good health. Here the CDR3 DNA reads TGCGCCAGCAGCTTGGAGGGCCAAGAGACCCAGTACTTC. Translated, it gives CASSLEGQETQYF.